The next 21 T cell receptor beta chains were all read from a single sample in a study of low-dose radiotherapy and immunotherapy resistance in tumors. TCRs were put through approximately 20 PCR cycles of amplification with Phusion. A constant-region primer and the V-primer adapter served as the primer pair. TCRdb re-analysed the reads in MiXCR, keeping a single row per CDR3 protein. The sample lists roughly 52,000 distinct CDR3 sequences, around 34% seen once, with 8% to 9% in the top ten. Indicated time point: after trial treatment. Sample treatment: LDRT plus nivolumab, ipilimumab, low-dose cyclophosphamide and aspirin (RACIN trial). Sequenced here: PBMCs, sampled after low-dose radiotherapy plus immunotherapy. The receptors stem from a male donor with rectosigmoid adenocarcinoma.

The rearrangement uses TRBV12-3 or TRBV12-4 and TRBJ1-1, with D uncertain. This CDR3 is 14 amino acids long. V was trimmed by 6 bases and J by 3 bases, leaving 14 bases between them. CDR3 sequence reads: CASSSLAQHTEAFF. DNA for the CDR3: TGTGCCAGCAGCAGTTTAGCACAGCACACTGAAGCTTTCTTT.

This clonotype was recorded at least ten times. CDR3 DNA: TGTGCCAGCAGACGCGGGGGGCTCGGCACTGAAGCTTTCTTT. Translation gives CASRRGGLGTEAFF. The J gene is TRBJ1-1, the V gene TRBV9; possible D gene TRBD1, 6 bases. Germline CDR1 is SGDLS and CDR2 is YYNGEE. The length of the CDR3 is 14 residues. Trimming took off 5 bases at V and 4 bases at J, with 15 bases between the two ends.

Ten or more counts support this clonotype. The J gene is TRBJ2-2, the V gene TRBV6-2 or TRBV6-3; D perhaps matches TRBD2 (6 bases). Germline V lookup: CDR1 MNHEY, CDR2 SVGEGT. The CDR3 extends over 12 amino acids. The germline V and J ends were trimmed by 7 bases and 7 bases, with 10 bases remaining between them. The CDR3 DNA reads TGTGCCAGCACCGAGGAGGGCGGGGAGCTGTTTTTT. Amino acids: CASTEEGGELFF.

This clonotype was seen at least ten times. This chain connects TRBV6-2 or TRBV6-3 to TRBJ2-7; possibly TRBD2 for D (6 bases). This CDR3 is 15 amino acids long. The V gene lost 3 bases and the J gene lost 1 base, with 13 bases spanning the gap. Germline V CDR1 and CDR2: MNHEY, SVGEGT. CDR3 sequence reads: CASSYGTPVSYEQYF. In DNA form, the CDR3 reads TGTGCCAGCAGTTATGGGACTCCGGTTTCCTACGAGCAGTACTTC.

The chain recombines TRBV5-3 with TRBJ2-7; D is ambiguous. TRBV5-3 is an open reading frame whose function is uncertain. This CDR3 has 13 residues. Trimming stripped 8 bases from V and 5 bases from J, with 17 bases between. CDR3 sequence: CASSLRPYDEQYF. The CDR3 coding sequence is TGTGCCAGCAGCCTCCGTCCCTACGACGAGCAGTACTTC.

This clonotype appeared a single time. In nucleotides, the CDR3 is TGTGCCAGCTCACCCACAGGGCAGCCCCAGCATTTT. The encoded protein is CASSPTGQPQHF. This rearrangement joins TRBV18 to TRBJ1-5, with D possibly matching TRBD1 (6 bases). The CDR3 contains 12 residues. Germline V gene sequence: CDR1 KGHSH, CDR2 LQKENI. The V end was cut by 3 bases, the J end by 7 bases, with 7 bases between.

The chain has TRBV2 and TRBJ2-3, with D perhaps matching TRBD1 or TRBD2 (5 bases each). Trimming cost V 6 bases and J 2 bases, with 24 bases left between them. The CDR3 contains 18 residues. Germline values: CDR1 SNHLY, CDR2 FYNNEI. The CDR3 reads CASSHDGDGRTFTDTQYF. CDR3 DNA: TGTGCCAGCAGCCATGATGGGGACGGAAGAACATTCACAGATACGCAGTATTTT.

The CDR3: CASSWGEDEQFF. The CDR3 nucleotides are TGTGCCAGCAGCTGGGGGGAGGATGAGCAGTTCTTC. The rearrangement joins TRBV5-8 to TRBJ2-1; weak D call: TRBD2 (6 bases). CDR1 and CDR2 (germline): SGHTS, YDEGEE. This CDR3 comprises 12 residues. V lost 3 bases and J lost 8, with 9 bases in between.

The rearrangement links TRBV6-2 or TRBV6-3 to TRBJ1-5; D gene ambiguous. Per the germline V gene, CDR1 is MNHEY and CDR2 is SVGEGT. CDR3 length equals 14 residues. Trimming cost V 7 bases and J 0 bases, with 10 bases left between them. The CDR3 is CASIQVYSNQPQHF. In nucleotides, the CDR3 is TGTGCCAGCATTCAGGTCTATAGCAATCAGCCCCAGCATTTT.

This clonotype is judged medium-sized. The chain combines TRBV28 with TRBJ2-3; the match to TRBD2 covers 7 bases. CDR1 is MDHEN, CDR2 SYDVKM, per germline. This CDR3 has 15 amino acids. The trim removed 5 bases at V and 4 bases at J, leaving 9 bases unmatched. The CDR3 reads CASSLAGDVPDTQYF. In DNA, the CDR3 is TGTGCCAGCAGTCTGGCGGGAGATGTGCCAGATACGCAGTATTTT.

This clonotype was seen ten or more times. The chain carries TRBV7-9 and TRBJ2-7; D uncertain. V lost 2 bases and J lost 0, with 11 bases in between. There are 15 residues in the CDR3. Germline loops: CDR1 SEHNR, CDR2 FQNEAQ (reference sequence). CDR3 protein: CASSLSESGSYEQYF. The CDR3 coding sequence is TGTGCCAGCAGCTTATCAGAGTCGGGCTCCTACGAGCAGTACTTC.

This clonotype was seen ten or more times. The V gene is TRBV25-1, the J gene TRBJ1-1; D remains ambiguous. The germline V and J ends were trimmed by 5 bases and 5 bases, with 9 bases remaining between them. Germline V gives CDR1 MGHDK, CDR2 SYGVNS. CDR3 length: 12 amino acids. DNA for the CDR3: TGTGCCAGCAGTCCCGGACGGACTGAAGCTTTCTTT. Protein product: CASSPGRTEAFF. Full variable domain (remainder filled in from reference TRBV25-1 and TRBJ1-1): EADIYQTPRYLVIGTGKKITLECSQTMGHDKMYWYQQDPGMELHLIHYSYGVNSTEKGDLSSESTVSRIRTEHFPLTLESARPSHTSQYLCASSPGRTEAFFGQGTRLTVV.

A note on this clonotype: This likely stems from a read error, as it lies one base from a far larger clone. V and J are TRBV28 and TRBJ2-1; D unresolved. CDR1 and CDR2 (germline): MDHEN, SYDVKM. V gave up 2 bases and J gave up 10 bases, with 12 bases separating them. CDR3 length: 13 amino acids. The DNA for the CDR3 is TGTGCCAGCAGTTTACAAACCTCCTACGAGCAGTTCTTC. It encodes CASSLQTSYEQFF.

This clonotype was seen many times. The CDR3 bases are TGTGCCAGCAGTTACGTGGGACTAGAGGGCTACGAGCAGTACTTC. This translates into CASSYVGLEGYEQYF. The V and J genes are TRBV6-2 or TRBV6-3 and TRBJ2-7; TRBD2 agrees at 8 bases. V trimming: 2 bases; J trimming: 3 bases; junction bases outside the gene matches: 6. CDR3 length equals 15 residues. The germline V gene encodes CDR1 MNHEY and CDR2 SVGEGT.

Notes on this clonotype: With a far larger clone one base away, a read error is the likely cause. This sequence joins TRBV9 and TRBJ2-1, with 8 positions matching TRBD2. J was trimmed by 13 bases and V by 0 bases; bases with no gene match: 12. From germline, CDR1 is SGDLS and CDR2 YYNGEE. CDR3 length: 15 amino acids. CDR3 nucleotides: TGTGCCAGCAGCGTAGAGGCCAGCGGGAGTAACATTCAGTTCTTC. Encoded protein: CASSVEASGSNIQFF.

Notes on this clonotype: This likely stems from a read error, as it lies one base from a far larger clone. The chain is built from TRBV7-9 and TRBJ2-1; 9 bases fit TRBD2. The ends lost 2 bases at V and 6 bases at J; junction bases unmatched: 8. The CDR3 sequence is 16 residues long. The V gene's germline CDR1 is SEHNR and CDR2 FQNEAQ (reference sequence). Written as DNA, the CDR3 is TGTGCCAGCAGCTTAAGGTCGCGGGGGGGAGGCAATGAGCAGTTCTTC. Protein sequence: CASSLRSRGGGNEQFF.

The chain uses TRBV5-1 and TRBJ1-1, with 7 bases aligning to TRBD1. The junction had 10 bases not matched to a gene; V was cut back by 5 bases and J by 0 bases. Per the germline V gene, CDR1 is SGHRS and CDR2 is YFSETQ. The CDR3 extends over 16 amino acids. Written as DNA, the CDR3 is TGCGCCAGCAGACCGACAGGGAAAGTTATGAACACTGAAGCTTTCTTT. Its protein product is CASRPTGKVMNTEAFF.

This chain connects TRBV7-9 to TRBJ2-5; D remains unclear. CDR3 length equals 16 residues. Germline assignment: CDR1 SEHNR and CDR2 FQNEAQ (reference sequence). V was trimmed by 3 bases and J by 3 bases, leaving 17 bases between them. The DNA for the CDR3 is TGTGCCAGCAGCTTCTTGTCTGGCCAGAGTAAAGAGACCCAGTACTTC. Its protein is CASSFLSGQSKETQYF.

The table lists this clonotype with a count of one. A far larger clone is just one base off, so this is likely a read error. The chain carries TRBV27 and TRBJ2-7, with a possible D match to TRBD1 (5 bases). The CDR3 extends over 14 amino acids. CDR1 and CDR2 from the germline V gene are MNHEY and SMNVEV (reference sequence). The CDR3 loop reads CASGLMGRIHEQYF. The CDR3, as DNA: TGTGCCAGCGGTTTAATGGGGCGCATCCACGAGCAGTACTTC.

The chain uses TRBV20-1 and TRBJ1-5, with a possible D match to TRBD1 (5 bases). This CDR3 spans 13 amino acids. The V end lost 5 bases, the J end lost 1 base, and 9 bases lay between the germline ends. Germline values: CDR1 DFQATT, CDR2 SNEGSKA (reference sequence). CDR3 loop: CSALGDSNQPQHF. Written as DNA, the CDR3 is TGCAGTGCTCTCGGGGACAGCAATCAGCCCCAGCATTTT.

This clonotype was picked up many times. This chain links TRBV11-2 with TRBJ2-7; D is undetermined. The germline V gene has CDR1 SGHAT and CDR2 FQNNGV. The CDR3 is 15 residues long. Between the trimmed V and J ends, which lost 0 bases and 1 base, there was a span of 10 bases. Written as DNA, the CDR3 is TGTGCCAGCAGCTTAGATCAGGTCGCTTCCTACGAGCAGTACTTC. Residues: CASSLDQVASYEQYF.